This T cell receptor beta chain was recorded in a study of T cell repertoires and Cas9 in healthy adults. The length of the CDR3 is 15 residues. The germline CDR1 and CDR2 sequences are KGHSH and LQKENI. V was cut by 5 bases and J by 2 bases, with 14 bases left in between. Sequencing was performed with immunoSEQ multiplex PCR; in TCRdb, only in-frame clones are kept and a portion is missing. The sample lists 20,000 to 25,000 clones, roughly nine tenths occurring once. Sequencing used CD4+ effector T cells (CD127+, CD25-, CD137-, CD154-) from PBMCs; culture status not recorded. The chain joins TRBV18 to TRBJ2-3; no definite D call. This TCR was recovered from a human donor in good health. The CDR3 DNA reads as TGTGCCAGCTCAATTCTGCTGGCTCCCACAGATACGCAGTATTTT. Amino acid sequence: CASSILLAPTDTQYF.